The present TCR beta chain was sequenced within a study of neurological immune-mediated disorders. Source material was 2 million unsorted PBMCs, stored at -80 °C in RNAlater. This CDR3 spans 15 amino acids. The V and J ends lost 5 bases and 3 bases respectively, with 11 bases between them. Looked up from germline, CDR1 is MNHEY and CDR2 is SVGEGT. The authors made cDNA by 5'RACE with 10-nucleotide random UMIs. TCRdb redid the calling of the 5' RACE reads with MiXCR, one entry per CDR3 protein. The sample contains roughly 50,000 distinct CDR3 sequences, 10% of which appear only once. There are a few counts of this clonotype. The target antigen is unknown. Study-level results: CDR3 amino acid sequences of expanded clones were not shared across subjects, a result suggesting private repertoires in all groups. In HTLV-1-associated myelopathy, TCR clonal expansion was greatest, whereas multiple sclerosis had the least, falling below healthy controls.

Sequencing was performed on PBMCs. This TCR was recovered from an older man with HTLV-1-associated myelopathy (HAM/TSP). J is TRBJ2-6 and V is TRBV6-2 or TRBV6-3, with D possibly matching TRBD1 (6 bases). The CDR3 spells CASSLQGNGANVLTF. The DNA of the CDR3 is TGTGCCAGCAGTCTACAGGGAAATGGGGCCAACGTCCTGACTTTC.